This T cell receptor beta chain was sequenced for a study of monozygotic twins with inflammatory bowel disease. This CDR3 has 14 amino acids. Study results and limitations: Using the inverse Simpson index, IBD patients had lower TCRbeta diversity than healthy co-twins. Sharing of clonotypes with others was lower in IBD patients than in healthy twins, and this was especially so with disease activity. A single strong clonotype or signal linked to IBD was not supported.

TCRdb re-analyzed the 5' RACE reads; it lists each CDR3 protein once, without DNA. The sample table includes around 380,000 distinct CDR3 sequences. Notes on this clonotype: What it binds is not known.

The rearrangement links TRBV12-3 or TRBV12-4 to TRBJ2-1. The receptor's source is a human donor with ulcerative colitis or Crohn's disease, or a healthy co-twin of an affected twin (not recorded which). The sequenced material came from blood. The CDR3 spells CASSLGFSNDEQFF.